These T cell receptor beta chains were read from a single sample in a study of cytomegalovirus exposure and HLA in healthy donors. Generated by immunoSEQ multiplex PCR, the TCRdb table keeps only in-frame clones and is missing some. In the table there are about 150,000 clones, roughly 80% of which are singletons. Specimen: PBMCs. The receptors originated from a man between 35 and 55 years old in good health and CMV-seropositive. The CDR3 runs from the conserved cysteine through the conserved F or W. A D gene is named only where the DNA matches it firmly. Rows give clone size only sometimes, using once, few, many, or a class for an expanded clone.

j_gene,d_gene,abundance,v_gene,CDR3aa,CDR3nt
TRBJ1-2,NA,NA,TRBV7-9,CASSFLGGNYGYTF,TGTGCCAGCAGCTTCCTCGGGGGGAACTATGGCTACACCTTC
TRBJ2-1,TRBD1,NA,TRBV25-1,CASSELGDRVFF,TGTGCCAGCAGTGAATTGGGGGACAGAGTCTTCTTC
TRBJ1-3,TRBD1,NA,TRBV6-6,CASRDSGTGSGNTIYF,TGTGCCAGCAGAGACTCCGGGACAGGATCTGGAAACACCATATATTTT
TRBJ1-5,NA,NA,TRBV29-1,CSVGTGFNQPQHF,TGCAGCGTTGGAACGGGGTTCAATCAGCCCCAGCATTTT
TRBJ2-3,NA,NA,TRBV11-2,CASSLAGLITDTQYF,TGTGCCAGCAGCTTAGCCGGGTTAATCACAGATACGCAGTATTTT
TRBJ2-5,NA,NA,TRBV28,CASSQGGGETQYF,TGTGCCAGCAGCCAGGGAGGCGGGGAGACCCAGTACTTC
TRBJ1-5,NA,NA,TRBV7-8,CASSPEGGPPTQHF,TGTGCCAGCAGCCCCGAGGGGGGGCCTCCGACCCAGCATTTT
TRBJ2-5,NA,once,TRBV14,CASSQVGGTLKYF,TGTGCCAGCAGCCAAGTGGGGGGGACACTGAAGTACTTC
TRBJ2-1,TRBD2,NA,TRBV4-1,CASSPGAQRGRNEQFF,TGCGCCAGCAGCCCCGGCGCCCAGCGGGGAAGGAATGAGCAGTTCTTC
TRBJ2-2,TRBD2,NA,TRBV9,CASSVGTSRSGELFF,TGTGCCAGCAGCGTCGGGACTAGCCGGTCCGGGGAGCTGTTTTTT
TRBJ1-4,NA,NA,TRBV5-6,CASSSTAGGANEKLFF,TGTGCCAGCAGCAGCACGGCGGGGGGTGCTAATGAAAAACTGTTTTTT
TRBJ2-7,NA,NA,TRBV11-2,CASSFGQPPYEQYF,TGTGCCAGCAGCTTCGGACAACCCCCCTACGAGCAGTACTTC
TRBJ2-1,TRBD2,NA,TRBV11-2,CASSLGLAGNNEQFF,TGTGCCAGCAGCTTGGGACTAGCGGGGAACAATGAGCAGTTCTTC
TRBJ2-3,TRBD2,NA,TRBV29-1,CSAFVAGALQYF,TGCAGCGCCTTTGTAGCGGGAGCCCTTCAGTATTTT
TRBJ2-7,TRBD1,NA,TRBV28,CASRTGVYEQYF,TGTGCCAGCAGGACAGGGGTCTACGAGCAGTACTTC
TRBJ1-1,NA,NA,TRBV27,CASSLSKTGQVTEAFF,TGTGCCAGCAGTTTATCAAAAACAGGGCAGGTGACTGAAGCTTTCTTT
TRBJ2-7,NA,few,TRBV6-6,CASSYSRGSEQYF,TGTGCCAGCAGTTACTCACGGGGGAGCGAGCAGTACTTC
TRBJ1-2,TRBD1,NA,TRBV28,CATSPGQGNYGYTF,TGTGCCACCTCACCGGGACAGGGGAACTATGGCTACACCTTC
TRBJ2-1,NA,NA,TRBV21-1,CATRLGVDEQFF,TGTGCCACGAGGTTAGGGGTTGATGAGCAGTTCTTC